These 25 T cell receptor beta chains were sequenced from one sample in a study of CD8 T cells in ankylosing spondylitis. Each CDR3 protein is one row after TCRdb ran MiXCR on the 5' RACE reads. The sample lists 290,000 or so distinct CDR3 sequences, less than 25% occurring once. Sequencing input: blood, either unsorted or a sorted T cell fraction (not recorded which). The receptors originated from a female donor with ankylosing spondylitis or in good health (not recorded which).

This clonotype has a single count. The chain is built from TRBV19 and TRBJ2-1; the D gene is possibly TRBD2 (5 bases). Deletions cut 2 bases from V and 5 bases from J, with 13 bases between. CDR3 length: 15 amino acids. Germline CDR1 LNHDA, CDR2 SQIVND (reference sequence). The CDR3 region has the DNA TGTGCCAGTAGTATACTCGGGGAAACGAACAATGAGCAGTTCTTC. Residues: CASSILGETNNEQFF. Complete variable domain (other parts from reference TRBV19 and TRBJ2-1): DGGITQSPKYLFRKEGQNVTLSCEQNLNHDAMYWYRQDPGQGLRLIYYSQIVNDFQKGDIAEGYSVSREKKESFPLTVTSAQKNPTAFYLCASSILGETNNEQFFGPGTRLTVL.

V and J are TRBV7-6 and TRBJ2-1; the match to TRBD2 covers 8 bases. Germline V lookup: CDR1 SGHVS, CDR2 FNYEAQ. This CDR3 contains 18 residues. The junction had 9 bases not matched to a gene; V was cut back by 1 base and J by 1 base. The CDR3 nucleotides are TGTGCCAGCAGCTTAGAGACCAGCGGGAGTATTTCCTACAATGAGCAGTTCTTC. Translated, it gives CASSLETSGSISYNEQFF.

The CDR3 bases are TGCGCCAGCAGCTTGGGACTAGCGGGAGTAACCGAGCAGTACTTC. This gives the protein CASSLGLAGVTEQYF. The rearrangement links TRBV5-1 to TRBJ2-7, with 12 bases identical to TRBD2. The CDR3 runs to 15 residues. V trimming: 0 bases; J trimming: 6 bases; junction bases outside the gene matches: 4. The germline V gene has CDR1 SGHRS and CDR2 YFSETQ.

This clonotype has only a few counts. This chain links TRBV12-3 or TRBV12-4 with TRBJ2-1, with D uncertain. The CDR3 consists of 16 residues. The V and J ends lost 6 bases and 3 bases respectively, with 18 bases between them. The CDR3 DNA reads TGTGCCAGCAGCTTGTATACTACCCGCGGCTACAATGAGCAGTTCTTC. It encodes CASSLYTTRGYNEQFF.

The V call is TRBV27, the J call TRBJ2-3, with D perhaps matching TRBD1 (6 bases). CDR1 MNHEY and CDR2 SMNVEV come from the germline V gene (reference sequence). Trimming removed 10 bases from V and 2 bases from J, with 19 bases in between. This CDR3 contains 15 residues. CDR3: CATIVRGFFTDTQYF. As DNA, the CDR3 is TGTGCCACTATAGTCAGGGGATTTTTCACAGATACGCAGTATTTT.

In the case of this clonotype: A much larger clone sits a single nucleotide away, making a read error possible. This chain uses TRBV29-1 with TRBJ2-7; the match to TRBD1 covers 8 bases. The CDR3 totals 14 residues. Looked up from germline, CDR1 is SQVTM and CDR2 is ANQGSEA. CDR3 residues: CSVVPQGVSYEEYF. CDR3 nucleotide sequence: TGCAGCGTTGTCCCACAGGGGGTCTCCTACGAGGAGTACTTC.

The chain is built from TRBV12-3 or TRBV12-4 and TRBJ1-5; TRBD1 matches at 9 bases. CDR3 size: 15 residues. The V segment lost 4 bases and the J segment 5 bases; nucleotides outside the gene matches: 6. The CDR3 region is CASSSGQGIYQPQHF. The CDR3 DNA is TGTGCCAGCAGTTCAGGACAGGGGATATATCAGCCCCAGCATTTT.

V is TRBV12-3 or TRBV12-4 and J is TRBJ2-3; TRBD2 matches 10 bases. The V gene end was trimmed by 7 bases and the J gene end by 1 base; junction bases not matched to a gene: 14. This CDR3 contains 18 residues. Here the CDR3 reads CASTRGLAGVRGTDTQYF. In DNA form, the CDR3 reads TGTGCCAGCACCAGGGGTCTAGCGGGAGTCAGAGGCACAGATACGCAGTATTTT.

The gene calls are TRBV20-1 and TRBJ2-3, with 7 bases matching TRBD2. V lost 0 bases to trimming and J lost 6 bases; unmatched junction nucleotides: 12. CDR3 size: 16 residues. Germline CDR1 DFQATT, CDR2 SNEGSKA (reference sequence). CDR3 nucleotides: TGCAGTGCTAGAGACCCACTAGCGAAGGTATCGGATACGCAGTATTTT. It codes for CSARDPLAKVSDTQYF.

V usage is TRBV7-9 and J usage is TRBJ2-2, with 9 bases that match TRBD1. V lost 3 bases, J lost 7 bases, and 6 bases stayed unmatched. Germline CDR1 is SEHNR and CDR2 is FQNEAQ (reference sequence). The CDR3 covers 15 residues. The CDR3 DNA sequence: TGTGCCAGCAGCTTCAGGACAGGGGAGGTCGGGGAGCTGTTTTTT. Amino acid sequence: CASSFRTGEVGELFF.

This clonotype came up a few times. This chain connects TRBV6-6 to TRBJ2-1; tentative D call: TRBD2 (6 bases). V shed 2 bases and J shed 11 bases, with 7 bases lying between them. The germline V gene encodes CDR1 MNHNY and CDR2 SVGAGI (reference sequence). The CDR3 covers 11 residues. This CDR3 reads CASSYAGQQFF. CDR3 in DNA: TGTGCCAGCAGTTACGCGGGACAGCAGTTCTTC.

The rearrangement links TRBV20-1 to TRBJ2-1, with TRBD2 identical over 12 bases. CDR1 and CDR2 from the germline V gene are DFQATT and SNEGSKA (reference sequence). The CDR3 spans 15 residues. Trimming took 2 bases from V and 9 from J; bases not matched to a gene: 8. This CDR3 is CSARLAGGPIGEQFF. CDR3 in DNA: TGCAGTGCTAGACTAGCGGGAGGGCCTATCGGTGAGCAGTTCTTC.

This clonotype was recorded many times. The chain recombines TRBV29-1 with TRBJ2-3; 9 bases align to TRBD2. The CDR3 has 13 residues. CDR1 and CDR2 (germline): SQVTM, ANQGSEA. J was trimmed by 5 bases and V by 6 bases; bases with no gene match: 6. The CDR3 here is CSVRGRAIDTQYF. The CDR3, as DNA: TGCAGCGTCCGCGGGAGGGCCATAGATACGCAGTATTTT.

This clonotype was recorded many times. This sequence joins TRBV7-8 and TRBJ2-1; D unclear. CDR1 and CDR2 from the germline V gene are SGHVS and FQNEAQ. V dropped 5 bases and J dropped 0 bases, with 11 bases sitting between them. The CDR3 runs to 15 residues. CDR3 protein: CASSPRKSSYNEQFF. The CDR3 bases are TGTGCCAGCAGCCCCAGGAAGAGCTCCTACAATGAGCAGTTCTTC. Drawing the rest from reference TRBV7-8 and TRBJ2-1, the complete variable domain is GAGVSQSPRYKVAKRGQDVALRCDPISGHVSLFWYQQALGQGPEFLTYFQNEAQLDKSGLPSDRFFAERPEGSVSTLKIQRTQQEDSAVYLCASSPRKSSYNEQFFGPGTRLTVL.

V is TRBV15 and J is TRBJ1-5, with a possible D match to TRBD1 (5 bases). The CDR3 is 18 amino acids. Trimming pared 0 bases from V and 1 base from J, leaving 16 bases between. In germline, CDR1 is LNHNV, CDR2 YYDKDF (reference sequence). In DNA, the CDR3 is TGTGCCACCAGCAGAGAGCCTGGGGGGAGAAGGAGCAATCAGCCCCAGCATTTT. Its protein product is CATSREPGGRRSNQPQHF.

The chain recombines TRBV7-2 with TRBJ2-1; no clear D. CDR3 length: 14 residues. Looked up from germline, CDR1 is SGHTA and CDR2 is FQGNSA. The V end was cut by 3 bases, the J end by 15 bases, with 21 bases between. CDR3: CASSFGTSTVRSFF. In DNA form, the CDR3 reads TGTGCCAGCAGCTTCGGAACTTCCACCGTACGATCGTTCTTC.

This clonotype was recorded a few times. This sequence joins TRBV20-1 and TRBJ2-7; maybe TRBD2 (6 bases). The CDR3 contains 13 residues. Trimming took 8 bases from V and 2 from J, leaving 16 bases between them. Germline CDR1 DFQATT, CDR2 SNEGSKA (reference sequence). The CDR3 loop reads CSCVHGGTYEQYF. CDR3 nucleotides: TGCAGTTGCGTACACGGGGGAACCTACGAGCAGTACTTC.

CDR3 nucleotides: TGCGCCAGCAGGAGACCGTCGGGTGATGAGCAGTTCTTC. Its protein product is CASRRPSGDEQFF. V gene TRBV10-2 combines with J gene TRBJ2-1, with no clear D. Germline values: CDR1 WSHSY, CDR2 SAAADI. The CDR3 consists of 13 residues. V shed 6 bases and J shed 8 bases, with 14 bases lying between them.

This clonotype showed up just a few times. The chain combines TRBV12-3 or TRBV12-4 with TRBJ2-5; 11 bases line up with TRBD2. The CDR3 is 14 amino acids. V shed 7 bases, J shed 5 bases, and the junction held 6 bases outside the gene matches. As DNA, the CDR3 is TGTGCCAGCACTATCCTAGCGGGAGGTGAGACCCAGTACTTC. Translating gives CASTILAGGETQYF.

The V gene is TRBV23-1, the J gene TRBJ1-1; 7 nucleotides align to TRBD1. TRBV23-1 is an ORF for which the function is uncertain. The CDR3 has 13 amino acids. Unmatched junction bases numbered 4, after V lost 8 bases and J lost 1 base. CDR3: CASPHRGNTEAFF. The CDR3 DNA follows: TGCGCCAGCCCGCACAGGGGGAACACTGAAGCTTTCTTT.

This clonotype has at least ten counts. The genes are TRBV29-1 and TRBJ1-2; TRBD1 might be the D (5 bases). Germline V lookup: CDR1 SQVTM, CDR2 ANQGSEA. V dropped 8 bases and J dropped 7 bases, with 23 bases sitting between them. The CDR3 totals 14 residues. The CDR3 is CSTSQARVGGGYTF. In DNA form, the CDR3 reads TGCAGCACCTCTCAAGCCAGGGTTGGCGGTGGCTACACCTTC.

This clonotype was observed a handful of times. The J gene is TRBJ1-1, the V gene TRBV7-3, with a weak D call TRBD1 (5 bases). The germline gives CDR1 SGHTA, CDR2 FQGTGA. V lost 2 bases to trimming and J lost 7 bases, with 11 bases between them. The length of the CDR3 is 13 residues. Written as DNA, the CDR3 is TGTGCCAGCAGCTTAGGGGCAAATAGTGAAGCTTTCTTT. It specifies CASSLGANSEAFF.

This rearrangement joins TRBV4-2 to TRBJ2-4; D is unresolved. V lost 3 bases and J 6 bases, leaving 12 bases between the germline ends. The CDR3 totals 14 residues. Germline V gives CDR1 LGHNA, CDR2 YNFKEQ. CDR3 in amino acids: CASSQFLTGNIQYF. CDR3 bases: TGTGCCAGCAGCCAGTTCCTCACCGGAAACATTCAGTACTTC.

The rearrangement links TRBV6-5 to TRBJ2-1, with D tentatively TRBD2 (5 bases). CDR3 size: 12 residues. CDR1 is MNHEY, CDR2 SVGAGI, per germline. V was clipped by 3 bases and J by 8 bases, with 8 bases between them. The CDR3 DNA reads TGTGCCAGCAGTTATATGGGAGATGAGCAGTTCTTC. Translated, it gives CASSYMGDEQFF.

This clonotype was found a few times. The V gene is TRBV4-3, the J gene TRBJ2-7; 7 nucleotides agree with TRBD2. This CDR3 has 15 residues. Trimming at V came to 3 bases and at J to 6 bases, leaving 11 bases not matched to a gene. CDR1 is LGHNA and CDR2 is YSLEER in the germline V gene. CDR3 sequence: CASSQGLPTSGEQYF. CDR3 nucleotide sequence: TGCGCCAGCAGCCAGGGACTACCGACCTCCGGCGAGCAGTACTTC.